This T cell receptor (beta chain) is drawn from a study of CD8+CD57+ T cells in acquired aplastic anemia. Overall study context: Sorted CD4+ and CD8+ cells gave an average of roughly 3.5 ug of DNA. Study observations and caveats: A set of twenty-nine CD8+ CDR3 sequences was shared between patients and controls, and these sequences appeared highly expressed in patients.

This clonotype has at least ten counts. Antigen unknown. Using genomic DNA as the template, TCR beta VDJ and CDR3 profiling was carried out. TCRdb processed the reads anew with MiXCR; each CDR3 protein has one entry. The sample has hundreds of thousands of distinct CDR3 sequences, around 43% seen once. V dropped 5 bases and J dropped 0 bases, with 8 bases sitting between them. Germline V gene sequence: CDR1 MNHEY, CDR2 SVGAGI. The CDR3 consists of 14 residues. Whoever was chosen for sequencing had shown CD8+CD57+ cell expansion by flow cytometry. There was no therapy given to any patient before the blood sampling took place.

The sequenced sample consisted of sorted CD4+, CD8+, or CD8+CD57+ T cells (not recorded which) from PBMCs. The chain couples TRBV6-5 to TRBJ2-4; D not certain. The sequence derives from a human donor with aplastic anemia. CDR3 amino acids: CASSALGAKNIQYF. The CDR3 DNA sequence: TGTGCCAGCAGTGCCTTAGGAGCCAAAAACATTCAGTACTTC.